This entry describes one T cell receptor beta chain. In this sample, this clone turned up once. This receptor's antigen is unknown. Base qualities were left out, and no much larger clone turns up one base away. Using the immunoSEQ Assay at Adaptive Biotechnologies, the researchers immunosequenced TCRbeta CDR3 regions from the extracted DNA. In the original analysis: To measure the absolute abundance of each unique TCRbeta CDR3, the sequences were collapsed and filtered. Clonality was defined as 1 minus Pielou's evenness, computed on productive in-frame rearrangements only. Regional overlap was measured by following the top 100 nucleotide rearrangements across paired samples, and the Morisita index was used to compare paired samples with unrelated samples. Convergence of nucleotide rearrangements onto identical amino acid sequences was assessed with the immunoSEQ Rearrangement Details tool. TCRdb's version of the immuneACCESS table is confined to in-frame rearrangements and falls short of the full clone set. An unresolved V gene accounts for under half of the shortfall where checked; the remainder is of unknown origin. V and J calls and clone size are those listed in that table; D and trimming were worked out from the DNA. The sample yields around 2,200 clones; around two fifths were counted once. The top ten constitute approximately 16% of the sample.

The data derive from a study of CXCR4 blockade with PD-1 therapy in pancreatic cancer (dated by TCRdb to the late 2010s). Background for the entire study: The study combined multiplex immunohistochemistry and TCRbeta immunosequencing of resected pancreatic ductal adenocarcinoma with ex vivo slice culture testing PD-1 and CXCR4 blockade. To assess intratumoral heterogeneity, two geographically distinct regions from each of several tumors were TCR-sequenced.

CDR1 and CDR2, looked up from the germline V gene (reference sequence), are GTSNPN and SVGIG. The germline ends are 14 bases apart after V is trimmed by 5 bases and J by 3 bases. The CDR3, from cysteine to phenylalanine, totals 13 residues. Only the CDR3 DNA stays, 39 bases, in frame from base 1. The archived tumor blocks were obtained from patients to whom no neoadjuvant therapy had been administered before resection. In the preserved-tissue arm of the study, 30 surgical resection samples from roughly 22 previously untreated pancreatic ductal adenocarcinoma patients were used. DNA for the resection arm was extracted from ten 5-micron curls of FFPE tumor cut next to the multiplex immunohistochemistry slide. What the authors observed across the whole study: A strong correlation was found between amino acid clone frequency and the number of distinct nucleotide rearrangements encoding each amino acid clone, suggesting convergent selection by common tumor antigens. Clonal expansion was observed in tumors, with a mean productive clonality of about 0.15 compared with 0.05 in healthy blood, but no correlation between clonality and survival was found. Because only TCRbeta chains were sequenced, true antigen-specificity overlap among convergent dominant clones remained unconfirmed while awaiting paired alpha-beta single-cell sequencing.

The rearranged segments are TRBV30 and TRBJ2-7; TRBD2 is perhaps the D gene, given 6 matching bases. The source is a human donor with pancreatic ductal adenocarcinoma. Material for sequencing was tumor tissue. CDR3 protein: CAWGRGDLYEQYF. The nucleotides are TGTGCCTGGGGCCGCGGGGATCTCTACGAGCAGTACTTC.